The clone carrying this T cell receptor beta chain turned up a few times. Time point described: time of PML onset. After about 16 to 60 months on natalizumab, the natalizumab-treated patients developed PML. These data belong to a study of multiple sclerosis patients with progressive multifocal leukoencephalopathy. Generated by immunoSEQ multiplex PCR, the TCRdb table keeps only in-frame clones and is missing some. The sample lists approximately 28,000 clones, about 91% occurring once. CDR3 length: 14 residues. V gave up 5 bases and J gave up 3 bases, with 13 bases separating them. Germline CDR1 SGHTA, CDR2 FQGNSA.

Sequenced here: PBMCs, sampled from a patient treated with natalizumab. The chain joins TRBV7-2 to TRBJ1-1, with D possibly being TRBD1 (5 bases). This clonotype was obtained from a woman aged 40-49 years with progressive multifocal leukoencephalopathy. CDR3 in DNA: TGTGCCAGCAGCCGGGGGGTAGTGGACACTGAAGCTTTCTTT. Protein product: CASSRGVVDTEAFF. Full variable domain (rest looked up from reference TRBV7-2 and TRBJ1-1): GAGVSQSPSNKVTEKGKDVELRCDPISGHTALYWYRQSLGQGLEFLIYFQGNSAPDKSGLPSDRFSAERTGGSVSTLTIQRTQQEDSAVYLCASSRGVVDTEAFFGQGTRLTVV.